This T cell receptor beta chain was sequenced for a study of PD-L1 blockade in urothelial cancer. The time point is: peripheral blood 6 weeks after treatment start. V trimming: 7 bases; J trimming: 3 bases; junction bases outside the gene matches: 11. CDR3 length: 15 amino acids. Looked up from germline, CDR1 is MNHEY and CDR2 is SVGAGI. Using immunoSEQ multiplex PCR, the repertoire was profiled, and TCRdb retains in-frame clones only, with some absent. Of approximately 44,000 clones listed, 91% are singletons. The receptor comes from a man between 65 and 79 years old with urothelial cancer. The J gene is TRBJ2-7, the V gene TRBV6-5; 8 positions match TRBD1. The sequencing here drew on PBMCs, taken around atezolizumab (anti-PD-L1) treatment. The CDR3 here is CASTPRGTGVYEQYF. CDR3 coding DNA: TGTGCCAGCACCCCCCGGGGGACAGGCGTCTACGAGCAGTACTTC.